This note documents a single T cell receptor beta chain sequence. Its recognized antigen is unknown. There are no base qualities to consult, and no much larger clone falls within one base. RNA was extracted with the RNeasy kit and 0.5 to 1 ug was reverse transcribed using random hexamers. The immunoSEQ multiplex PCR assay, covering 54 Vbeta and 13 Jbeta segments, was used to amplify TCR beta CDR3 regions. Bias from PCR amplification was corrected by using a synthetic template baseline for primer optimization and for computational correction. The paper's data handling went like this. Reads were assigned to V, D and J genes according to IMGT and analyzed in immunoSEQ Analyzer, with only productive sequences retained. Clonality was computed as one minus Shannon entropy normalized by log2 of the number of productive unique sequences. Public and private clones were assessed among the 100 most prevalent clones of each patient and control. A clone was defined as Susac-specific if it was absent from the healthy and MS cohorts, from more than 850 published viral clones and from other ImmuneACCESS disease sequences. The raw public data were reprocessed by TCRdb itself: fastp quality trimming at Q25, MiXCR clonotype calling, in-frame beta chains only. Every distinct CDR3 protein forms one entry, paired with its most common genes and DNA. TCRdb, not the original authors, processed these V and J calls. The sample table records approximately 190,000 distinct CDR3 sequences; approximately 94% of these occur just once. The top ten constitute approximately 0.1% of the sample.

This entry belongs to a study of CD8 T cells in Susac syndrome (dated by TCRdb to between 2019 and 2020). Background for the entire study: Among the sequenced Susac syndrome patients, 5 or 6 had clinically active disease and 8 or 9 were in clinical remission. At blood withdrawal, Susac syndrome patients were therapy-naive, treated with corticosteroids (with IVIg additionally given to some), or treated with IVIg alone. The study used repertoire sequencing to test whether antigen drove CD8+ T cell activation and differentiation in Susac syndrome. Results the study describes overall, beyond this receptor: The study acknowledged that relatively few individuals were included in the TCR sequencing and HLA analysis. The CD4+ T cell repertoire of patients with Susac syndrome showed no detectable clonal expansion.

The CDR3 goes from the cysteine to the phenylalanine over 15 residues. The read is trimmed to its CDR3 DNA, 45 bases read in frame from base 1. Looking up the germline V gene (reference sequence) yields CDR1 LNHDA and CDR2 SQIVND. Cut back by 5 bases and 5 bases, the V and J ends lie 18 bases apart. Peripheral blood CD8+ and CD4+ T cells from healthy donors, Susac syndrome patients and multiple sclerosis patients were profiled using high-throughput TCR beta sequencing. Recently defined diagnostic criteria for definite or probable disease were met by the Susac syndrome patients. CD8+ TEMRA cells were enriched by FACS, while bulk CD8+ and CD4+ T cells were purified by magnetic negative isolation. Blood was collected in EDTA tubes and processed within 24 hours, with PBMCs isolated through density gradient centrifugation. PBMCs intended for TCR sequencing were cryopreserved in liquid nitrogen and were subsequently thawed in a 37 degrees C water bath. The sorted or isolated CD4+, CD8+ and CD8+ TEMRA cells reached a purity of at least 90%.

This TCR derives from a human donor with Susac syndrome. Sequenced sample: CD4+ T cells from PBMCs. Here the chain combines TRBV19 and TRBJ1-1, with a weak D call of TRBD1 (6 bases match). The nucleotide sequence is given as TGTGCCAGTAGTGCCCCGCCACAGGGTACTACTGAAGCTTTCTTT. It encodes CASSAPPQGTTEAFF.